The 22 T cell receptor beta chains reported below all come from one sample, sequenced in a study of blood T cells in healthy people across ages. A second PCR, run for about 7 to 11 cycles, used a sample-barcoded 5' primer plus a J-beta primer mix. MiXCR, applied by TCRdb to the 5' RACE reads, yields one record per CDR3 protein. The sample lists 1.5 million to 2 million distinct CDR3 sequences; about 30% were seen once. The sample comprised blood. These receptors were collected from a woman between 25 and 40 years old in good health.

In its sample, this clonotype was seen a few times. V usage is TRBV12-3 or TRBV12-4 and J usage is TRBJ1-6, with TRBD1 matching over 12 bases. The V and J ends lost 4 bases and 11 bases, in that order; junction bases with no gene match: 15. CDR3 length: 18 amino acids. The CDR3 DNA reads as TGTGCCAGCAGTTCGACCAATCGGGGGACAGGGGGCATTCCACCCCTCCACTTT. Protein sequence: CASSSTNRGTGGIPPLHF.

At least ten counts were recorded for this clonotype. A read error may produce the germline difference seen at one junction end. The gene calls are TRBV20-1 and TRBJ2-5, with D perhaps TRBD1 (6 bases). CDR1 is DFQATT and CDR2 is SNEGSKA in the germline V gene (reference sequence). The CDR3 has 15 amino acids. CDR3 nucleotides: TGCAGTACTAGAGGGGGTCACGACTTCCAAGAGACCCAGTACTTC. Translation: CSTRGGHDFQETQYF.

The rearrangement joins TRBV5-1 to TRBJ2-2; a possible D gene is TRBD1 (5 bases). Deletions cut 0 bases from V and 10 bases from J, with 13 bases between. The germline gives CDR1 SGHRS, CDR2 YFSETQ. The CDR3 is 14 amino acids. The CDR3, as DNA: TGCGCCAGCAGCTTGGGTCCGCAGGGAACGGAGCTGTTTTTT. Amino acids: CASSLGPQGTELFF.

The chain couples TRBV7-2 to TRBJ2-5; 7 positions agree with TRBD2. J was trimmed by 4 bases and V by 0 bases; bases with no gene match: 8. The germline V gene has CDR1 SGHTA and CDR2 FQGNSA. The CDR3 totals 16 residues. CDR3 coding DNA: TGTGCCAGCAGCTTAGCGTTGGGGGGGACGGGAGAGACCCAGTACTTC. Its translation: CASSLALGGTGETQYF.

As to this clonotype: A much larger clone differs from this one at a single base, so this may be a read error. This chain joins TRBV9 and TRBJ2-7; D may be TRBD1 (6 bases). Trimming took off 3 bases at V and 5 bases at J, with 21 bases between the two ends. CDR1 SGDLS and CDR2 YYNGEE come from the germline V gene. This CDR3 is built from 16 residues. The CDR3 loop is CASSARFGTRFHEQYF. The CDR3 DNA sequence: TGTGCCAGCAGCGCCCGATTCGGGACAAGGTTTCACGAGCAGTACTTC.

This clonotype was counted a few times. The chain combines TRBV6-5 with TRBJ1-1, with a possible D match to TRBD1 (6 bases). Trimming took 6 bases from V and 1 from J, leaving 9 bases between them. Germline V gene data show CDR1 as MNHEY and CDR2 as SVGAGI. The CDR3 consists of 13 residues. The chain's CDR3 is CASRQGGNTEAFF. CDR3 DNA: TGTGCCAGCAGGCAAGGGGGGAACACTGAAGCTTTCTTT.

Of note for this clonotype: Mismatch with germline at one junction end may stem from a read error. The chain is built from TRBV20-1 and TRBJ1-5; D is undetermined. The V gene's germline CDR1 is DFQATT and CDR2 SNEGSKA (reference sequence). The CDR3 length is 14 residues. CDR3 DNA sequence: TGCAGTGCCGCCGCAGCGAATAGCAATCTGCCCCAGCATTTT. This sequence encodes CSAAAANSNLPQHF.

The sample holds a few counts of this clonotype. CDR3 nucleotide sequence: TGTGCCAGCAGCCGGGGGGTCTACGTCAATGAGCAGTTCTTC. It encodes CASSRGVYVNEQFF. V usage is TRBV3-1 and J usage is TRBJ2-1; possibly TRBD2 for D (6 bases). The CDR3 has 14 amino acids. Germline CDR1 reads LGHDT; CDR2 reads YNNKEL (reference sequence). The germline V and J ends were trimmed by 4 bases and 6 bases, with 13 bases remaining between them.

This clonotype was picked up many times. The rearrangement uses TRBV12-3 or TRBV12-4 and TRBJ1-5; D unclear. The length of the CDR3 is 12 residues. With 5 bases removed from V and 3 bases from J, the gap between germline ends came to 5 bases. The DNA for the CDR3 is TGTGCCAGCAGTCGACACAATCAGCCCCAGCATTTT. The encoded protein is CASSRHNQPQHF.

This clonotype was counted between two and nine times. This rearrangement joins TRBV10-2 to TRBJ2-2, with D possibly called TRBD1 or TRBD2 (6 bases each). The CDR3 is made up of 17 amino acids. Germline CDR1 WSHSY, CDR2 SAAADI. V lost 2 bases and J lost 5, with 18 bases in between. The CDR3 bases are TGCGCCAGCAGTGAGCGGGGGCTAACGTTTGAGACCGGGGAGCTGTTTTTT. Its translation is CASSERGLTFETGELFF.

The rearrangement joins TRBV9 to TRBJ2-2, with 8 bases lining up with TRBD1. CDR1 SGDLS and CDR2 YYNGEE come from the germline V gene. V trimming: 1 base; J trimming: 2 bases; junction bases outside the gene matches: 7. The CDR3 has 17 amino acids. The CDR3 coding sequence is TGTGCCAGCAGCGTACTCGGGACAGGAACTAACACCGGGGAGCTGTTTTTT. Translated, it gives CASSVLGTGTNTGELFF.

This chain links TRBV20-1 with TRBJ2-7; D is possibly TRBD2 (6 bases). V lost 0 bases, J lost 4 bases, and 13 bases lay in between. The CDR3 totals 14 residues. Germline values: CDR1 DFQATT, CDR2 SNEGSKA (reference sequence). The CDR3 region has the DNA TGCAGTGCTAGAGATTTAGCGGAGCAGTACGAGCAGTACTTC. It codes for CSARDLAEQYEQYF.

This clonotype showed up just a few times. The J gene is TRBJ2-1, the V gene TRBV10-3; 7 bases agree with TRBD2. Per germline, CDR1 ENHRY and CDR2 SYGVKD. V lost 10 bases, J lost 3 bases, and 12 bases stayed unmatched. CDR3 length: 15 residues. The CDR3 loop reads CATALTGTNYNEQFF. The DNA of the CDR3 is TGTGCCACCGCCCTTACCGGGACTAACTACAATGAGCAGTTCTTC.

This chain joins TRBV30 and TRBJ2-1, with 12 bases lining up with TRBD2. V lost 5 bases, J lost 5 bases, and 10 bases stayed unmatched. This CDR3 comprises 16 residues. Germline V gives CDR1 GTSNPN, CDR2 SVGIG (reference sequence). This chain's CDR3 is CAWDLWTSGTHNEQFF. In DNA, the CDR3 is TGTGCCTGGGACCTCTGGACTAGCGGGACCCACAATGAGCAGTTCTTC.

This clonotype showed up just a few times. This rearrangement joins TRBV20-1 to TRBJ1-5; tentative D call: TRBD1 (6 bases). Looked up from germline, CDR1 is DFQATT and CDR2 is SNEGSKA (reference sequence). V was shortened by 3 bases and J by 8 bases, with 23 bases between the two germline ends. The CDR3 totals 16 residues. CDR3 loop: CSARSRGGPGREPQHF. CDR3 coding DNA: TGCAGTGCTAGGAGCCGTGGGGGGCCCGGCAGGGAGCCCCAGCATTTT.

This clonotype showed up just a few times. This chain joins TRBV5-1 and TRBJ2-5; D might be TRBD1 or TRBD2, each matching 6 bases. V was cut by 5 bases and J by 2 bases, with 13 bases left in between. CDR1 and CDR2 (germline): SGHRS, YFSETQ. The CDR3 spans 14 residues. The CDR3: CASRRGGTQETQYF. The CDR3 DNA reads TGCGCCAGCAGAAGAGGGGGGACACAAGAGACCCAGTACTTC.

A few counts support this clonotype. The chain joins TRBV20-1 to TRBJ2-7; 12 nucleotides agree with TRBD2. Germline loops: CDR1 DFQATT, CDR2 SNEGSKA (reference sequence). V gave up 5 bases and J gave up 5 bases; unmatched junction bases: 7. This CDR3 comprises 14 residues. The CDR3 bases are TGCAGTGCTCTCACTAGCGGGAGGTTCGACGAGCAGTACTTC. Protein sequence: CSALTSGRFDEQYF.

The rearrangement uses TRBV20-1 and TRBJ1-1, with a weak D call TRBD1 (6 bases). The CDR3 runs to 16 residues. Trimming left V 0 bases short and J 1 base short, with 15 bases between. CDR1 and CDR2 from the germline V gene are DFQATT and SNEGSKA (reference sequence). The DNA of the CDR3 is TGCAGTGCTAGAGATGGGGGGAGGGGGGCGAACACTGAAGCTTTCTTT. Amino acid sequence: CSARDGGRGANTEAFF.

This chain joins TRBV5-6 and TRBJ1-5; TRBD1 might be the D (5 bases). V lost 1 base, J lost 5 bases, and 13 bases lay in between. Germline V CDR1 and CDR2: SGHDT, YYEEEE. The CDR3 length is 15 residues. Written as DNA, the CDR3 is TGTGCCAGCAGCTTGCCCCGGGGGACTGATCAGCCCCAGCATTTT. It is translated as CASSLPRGTDQPQHF.

In nucleotides, the CDR3 is TGTGCCAGCTCACCTGGGACAGGGAAGCTAGGGGCCAACGTCCTGACTTTC. Amino acids: CASSPGTGKLGANVLTF. The genes are TRBV18 and TRBJ2-6; 9 bases line up with TRBD1. CDR1 and CDR2 (germline): KGHSH, LQKENI. This CDR3 has 17 amino acids. V dropped 3 bases and J dropped 4; count of bases not matched to a gene: 7.

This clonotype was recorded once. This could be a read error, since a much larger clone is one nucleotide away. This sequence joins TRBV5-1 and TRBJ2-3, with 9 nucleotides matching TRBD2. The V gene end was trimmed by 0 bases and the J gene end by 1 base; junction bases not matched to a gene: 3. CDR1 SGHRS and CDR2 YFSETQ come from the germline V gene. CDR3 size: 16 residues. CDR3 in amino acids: CASSLDGGGGTDTQYF. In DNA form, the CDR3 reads TGCGCCAGCAGCTTGGATGGCGGGGGGGGCACAGATACGCAGTATTTT.

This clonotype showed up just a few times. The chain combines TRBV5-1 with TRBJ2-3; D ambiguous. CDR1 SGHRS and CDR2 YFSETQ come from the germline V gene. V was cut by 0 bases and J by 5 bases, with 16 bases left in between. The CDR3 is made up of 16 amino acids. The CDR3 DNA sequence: TGCGCCAGCAGCTTGGATGGGCTAGGGCTAGGAGATACGCAGTATTTT. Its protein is CASSLDGLGLGDTQYF.